The 17 T cell receptor beta chains in this list originate from one sample, sequenced in a study of CD8 T cells in ankylosing spondylitis. TCRdb redid the calling of the 5' RACE reads with MiXCR, one entry per CDR3 protein. Among about 800,000 distinct CDR3 sequences listed, approximately 10% were seen once. Findings and caveats of the study: The study identified a TCR beta motif of under ten highly homologous variants that appeared characteristic of ankylosing spondylitis blood.

Their specific antigens are unknown. Sequencing was performed on blood, either unsorted or a sorted T cell fraction (not recorded which). These receptors all come from a male donor with ankylosing spondylitis.

This sequence joins TRBV6-1 and TRBJ2-3; D unclear. The V gene's germline CDR1 is MNHNS and CDR2 SASEGT. V shed 7 bases and J shed 2 bases, with 7 bases lying between them. The CDR3 is made up of 12 amino acids. The CDR3 is CASNQATDTQYF. The CDR3 DNA reads TGTGCCAGCAACCAAGCCACAGATACGCAGTATTTT.

This rearrangement joins TRBV7-9 to TRBJ2-3; TRBD2 matches at 14 bases. The CDR3 covers 16 residues. V lost 5 bases to trimming and J lost 3 bases; unmatched junction nucleotides: 4. The germline gives CDR1 SEHNR, CDR2 FQNEAQ (reference sequence). DNA for the CDR3: TGTGCCAGCAGCATGGGACTAGCGGGAGATACAGATACGCAGTATTTT. Translation gives CASSMGLAGDTDTQYF.

V gene TRBV5-1 combines with J gene TRBJ2-1; 7 nucleotides line up with TRBD1. V lost 0 bases to trimming and J lost 6 bases; unmatched junction nucleotides: 6. Germline loops: CDR1 SGHRS, CDR2 YFSETQ. This CDR3 is built from 15 residues. The CDR3 DNA reads as TGCGCCAGCAGCTTGGTCTTTACAGGGGCCAATGAGCAGTTCTTC. It encodes CASSLVFTGANEQFF.

This rearrangement joins TRBV10-3 to TRBJ2-1; 10 nucleotides line up with TRBD2. Losses at the gene ends were 3 bases for V and 8 bases for J; bases not matched to a gene: 10. CDR1 and CDR2 (germline): ENHRY, SYGVKD. This CDR3 is built from 16 residues. CDR3 region: CAISDSRSGRAHEQFF. The CDR3 DNA follows: TGTGCCATCAGTGATTCGAGGAGCGGGAGGGCCCATGAGCAGTTCTTC.

With respect to this clonotype: The conserved phenylalanine or tryptophan is not found at the CDR3 terminus, so this likely reflects a read error. This chain uses TRBV29-1 with TRBJ2-3, with 12 bases matching TRBD2. The length of the CDR3 is 13 residues. Germline V CDR1 and CDR2: SQVTM, ANQGSEA. J lost 6 bases, V lost 4 bases, and 2 bases had no gene match. CDR3 loop: CSVGLAGADTQYS. For the CDR3, the DNA is TGCAGCGTTGGACTAGCGGGAGCTGATACGCAGTATTCT.

This clonotype was seen at least ten times. The CDR3 sequence: CSAIRASYNEQFF. CDR3 bases: TGCAGTGCCATCCGAGCCTCCTACAATGAGCAGTTCTTC. The V call is TRBV20-1, the J call TRBJ2-1; no clear D. Trimming took 6 bases from V and 0 from J, leaving 9 bases between them. Per the germline V gene, CDR1 is DFQATT and CDR2 is SNEGSKA (reference sequence). CDR3 size: 13 residues.

This clonotype has a count of ten or more. This chain joins TRBV18 and TRBJ2-5, with 8 nucleotides matching TRBD1. The CDR3 runs 19 residues. Per germline, CDR1 KGHSH and CDR2 LQKENI. With 3 bases clipped from V and 4 bases from J, the junction kept 19 bases outside the gene matches. CDR3 in DNA: TGTGCCAGCTCACCCAACTCCCGGGACAGGTTTCTATCCTCAGAGACCCAGTACTTC. Residues: CASSPNSRDRFLSSETQYF.

The chain employs TRBV7-3 and TRBJ2-7; weak D call: TRBD1 (5 bases). The CDR3 sequence is 15 residues long. V shed 0 bases and J shed 2 bases, with 11 bases lying between them. The germline V gene encodes CDR1 SGHTA and CDR2 FQGTGA. The CDR3 sequence: CASSLTKGHTYEQYF. Here the CDR3 DNA reads TGTGCCAGCAGCTTAACCAAGGGGCACACCTACGAGCAGTACTTC.

This clonotype was observed many times. The rearrangement links TRBV20-1 to TRBJ2-1, with unresolved D. The CDR3 covers 12 residues. The germline CDR1 and CDR2 sequences are DFQATT and SNEGSKA (reference sequence). The ends were cut back, 1 base at V and 4 bases at J, with 5 bases in the middle. CDR3 loop: CSARVGYNEQFF. In DNA, the CDR3 is TGCAGTGCTAGAGTGGGGTACAATGAGCAGTTCTTC.

The V gene is TRBV7-2, the J gene TRBJ2-7; D is perhaps TRBD1 (6 bases). The length of the CDR3 is 15 residues. The V gene lost 2 bases and the J gene lost 6 bases, with 17 bases spanning the gap. From germline, CDR1 is SGHTA and CDR2 FQGNSA. CDR3 sequence (DNA): TGTGCCAGCAGCTTAATGAGCGGCAGGGGAACCGAGCAGTACTTC. Its protein product is CASSLMSGRGTEQYF.

There are a few counts of this clonotype. The V call is TRBV6-5, the J call TRBJ1-6; D remains ambiguous. V was trimmed by 0 bases and J by 0 bases, leaving 6 bases between them. Per the germline V gene, CDR1 is MNHEY and CDR2 is SVGAGI. The CDR3 is 16 amino acids. This CDR3 reads CASSYSGSSYNSPLHF. Here the CDR3 DNA reads TGTGCCAGCAGTTACTCGGGGAGCTCCTATAATTCACCCCTCCACTTT.

The chain is built from TRBV6-2 or TRBV6-3 and TRBJ1-5, with a tentative D call TRBD1 (6 bases). The CDR3 is 13 residues long. Trimming cost V 2 bases and J 7 bases, with 9 bases left between them. Germline CDR1 MNHEY, CDR2 SVGEGT. Here the CDR3 DNA reads TGTGCCAGCAGTTACACAGGGTACCAGCCCCAGCATTTT. Translation gives CASSYTGYQPQHF.

This clonotype was seen just once. This sequence joins TRBV15 and TRBJ1-1; D is undetermined. Germline loops: CDR1 LNHNV, CDR2 YYDKDF (reference sequence). The CDR3 is 15 amino acids. Between the trimmed V and J ends, which lost 6 bases and 4 bases, there was a span of 18 bases. In DNA, the CDR3 is TGTGCCACCAGAAACGAAAGGGTAGTATTCACTGAAGCTTTCTTT. Amino acids: CATRNERVVFTEAFF. Based on the CDR3 plus reference TRBV15 and TRBJ1-1, the full variable domain is DAMVIQNPRYQVTQFGKPVTLSCSQTLNHNVMYWYQQKSSQAPKLLFHYYDKDFNNEADTPDNFQSRRPNTSFCFLDIRSPGLGDTAMYLCATRNERVVFTEAFFGQGTRLTVV.

The chain couples TRBV7-9 to TRBJ2-1, with D possibly being TRBD1 (6 bases). Germline V gene sequence: CDR1 SEHNR, CDR2 FQNEAQ (reference sequence). Trimming took off 4 bases at V and 10 bases at J, with 11 bases between the two ends. The CDR3 consists of 12 residues. Here the CDR3 reads CASSWSRGEQFF. The CDR3, as DNA: TGTGCCAGCAGCTGGTCGAGGGGGGAGCAGTTCTTC. The full variable domain, its missing parts supplied by reference TRBV7-9 and TRBJ2-1, is DTGVSQNPRHKITKRGQNVTFRCDPISEHNRLYWYRQTLGQGPEFLTYFQNEAQLEKSRLLSDRFSAERPKGSFSTLEIQRTEQGDSAMYLCASSWSRGEQFFGPGTRLTVL.

This chain uses TRBV4-2 with TRBJ2-5; D might be TRBD2 (6 bases). The CDR3 has 14 residues. The germline CDR1 and CDR2 sequences are LGHNA and YNFKEQ. Trimming cost V 4 bases and J 0 bases, with 9 bases left between them. The CDR3 nucleotides read TGTGCCAGCAGCCCCGGGGACTACCAAGAGACCCAGTACTTC. Translating it yields CASSPGDYQETQYF.

This clonotype was observed a handful of times. The V gene is TRBV7-9, the J gene TRBJ2-2; no reliable D call. Germline CDR1 reads SEHNR; CDR2 reads FQNEAQ (reference sequence). The V end lost 6 bases, the J end lost 0 bases, and 14 bases lay between the germline ends. There are 16 residues in the CDR3. CDR3 in DNA: TGTGCCAGCAGTCTGCTCGTTACACCGAACACCGGGGAGCTGTTTTTT. Amino acid sequence: CASSLLVTPNTGELFF.

This clonotype has just a few counts. V usage is TRBV5-1 and J usage is TRBJ2-2; 10 positions match TRBD2. CDR3 length equals 16 residues. Germline V gene sequence: CDR1 SGHRS, CDR2 YFSETQ. The V gene end was trimmed by 3 bases and the J gene end by 4 bases; junction bases not matched to a gene: 6. For the CDR3, the DNA is TGCGCCAGCAGCTCCCGGGCTAGCGGGAGCACCGGGGAGCTGTTTTTT. This translates into CASSSRASGSTGELFF.